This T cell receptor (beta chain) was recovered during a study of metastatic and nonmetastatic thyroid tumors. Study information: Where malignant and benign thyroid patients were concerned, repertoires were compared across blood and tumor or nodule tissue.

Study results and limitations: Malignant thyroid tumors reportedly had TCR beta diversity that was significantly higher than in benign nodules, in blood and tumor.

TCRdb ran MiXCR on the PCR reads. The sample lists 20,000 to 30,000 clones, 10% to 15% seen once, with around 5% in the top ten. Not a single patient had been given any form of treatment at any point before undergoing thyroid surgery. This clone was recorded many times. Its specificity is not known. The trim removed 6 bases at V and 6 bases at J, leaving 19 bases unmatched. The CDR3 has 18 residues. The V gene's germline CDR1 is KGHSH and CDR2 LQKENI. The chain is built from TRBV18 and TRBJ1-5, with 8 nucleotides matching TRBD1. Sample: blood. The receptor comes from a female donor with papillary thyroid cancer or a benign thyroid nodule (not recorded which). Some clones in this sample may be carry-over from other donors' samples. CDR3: CASSLGPYRGTLGQPQHF. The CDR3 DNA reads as TGTGCCAGCTCTCTCGGACCTTACAGGGGGACTTTGGGTCAGCCCCAGCATTTT.